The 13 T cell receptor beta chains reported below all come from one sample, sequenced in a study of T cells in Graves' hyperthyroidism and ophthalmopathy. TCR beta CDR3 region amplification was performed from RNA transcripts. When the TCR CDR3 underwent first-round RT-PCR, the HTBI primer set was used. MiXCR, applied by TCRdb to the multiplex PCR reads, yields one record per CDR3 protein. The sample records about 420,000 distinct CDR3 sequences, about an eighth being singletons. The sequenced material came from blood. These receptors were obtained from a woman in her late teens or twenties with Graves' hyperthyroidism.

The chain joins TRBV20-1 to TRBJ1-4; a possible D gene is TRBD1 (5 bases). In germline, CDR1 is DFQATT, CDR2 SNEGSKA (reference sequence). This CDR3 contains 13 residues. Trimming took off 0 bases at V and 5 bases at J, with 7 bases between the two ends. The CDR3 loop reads CSARDRENEKLFF. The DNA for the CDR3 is TGCAGTGCTAGAGACAGGGAGAATGAAAAACTGTTTTTT.

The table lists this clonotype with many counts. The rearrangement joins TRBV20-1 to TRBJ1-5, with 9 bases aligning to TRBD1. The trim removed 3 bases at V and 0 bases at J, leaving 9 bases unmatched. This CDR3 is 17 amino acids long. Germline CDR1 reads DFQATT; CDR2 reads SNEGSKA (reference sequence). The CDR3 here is CSASKGQGPYSNQPQHF. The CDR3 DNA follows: TGCAGTGCTAGTAAGGGACAGGGACCATATAGCAATCAGCCCCAGCATTTT.

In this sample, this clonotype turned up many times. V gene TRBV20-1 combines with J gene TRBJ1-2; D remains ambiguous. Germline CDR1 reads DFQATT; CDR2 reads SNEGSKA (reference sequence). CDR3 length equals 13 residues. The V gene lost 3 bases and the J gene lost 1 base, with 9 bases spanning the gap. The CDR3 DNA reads TGCAGTGCTAGGTTCCAGAATAACTATGGCTACACCTTC. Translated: CSARFQNNYGYTF.

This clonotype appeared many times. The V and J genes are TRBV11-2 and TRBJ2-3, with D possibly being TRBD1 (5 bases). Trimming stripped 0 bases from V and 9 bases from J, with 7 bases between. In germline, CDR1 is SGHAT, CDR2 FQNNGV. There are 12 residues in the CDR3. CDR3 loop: CASSLETATQYF. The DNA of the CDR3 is TGTGCCAGCAGCTTAGAGACAGCAACGCAGTATTTT. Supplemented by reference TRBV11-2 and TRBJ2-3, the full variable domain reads EAGVAQSPRYKIIEKRQSVAFWCNPISGHATLYWYQQILGQGPKLLIQFQNNGVVDDSQLPKDRFSAERLKGVDSTLKIQPAKLEDSAVYLCASSLETATQYFGPGTRLTVL.

The CDR3 DNA is TGTGCCAGCAGTGCGCCTAGACTAGCGGTGTTGGATGAGCAGTTCTTC. Translating gives CASSAPRLAVLDEQFF. This chain uses TRBV6-1 with TRBJ2-1; 9 bases are a match to TRBD2. The J segment lost 8 bases and the V segment lost 4 bases, leaving 12 bases of the junction unmatched. The germline V gene has CDR1 MNHNS and CDR2 SASEGT. The CDR3 has 16 residues.

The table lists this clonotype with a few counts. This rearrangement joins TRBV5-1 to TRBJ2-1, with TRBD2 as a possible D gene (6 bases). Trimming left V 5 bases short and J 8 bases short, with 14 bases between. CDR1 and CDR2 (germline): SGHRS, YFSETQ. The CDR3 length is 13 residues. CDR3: CASSGGSSDEQFF. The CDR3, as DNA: TGCGCCAGCAGTGGGGGGTCCTCGGATGAGCAGTTCTTC.

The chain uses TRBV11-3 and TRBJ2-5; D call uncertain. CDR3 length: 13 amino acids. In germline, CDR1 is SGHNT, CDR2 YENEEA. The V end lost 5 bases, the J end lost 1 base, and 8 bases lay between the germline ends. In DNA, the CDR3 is TGTGCCAGCAGCCGGTCGGGCCAAGAGACCCAGTACTTC. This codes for CASSRSGQETQYF.

CDR3 sequence (DNA): TGTGCCAGCAGTGAAAGCGGGAGGTCTAGCACAGATACGCAGTATTTT. Residues: CASSESGRSSTDTQYF. V usage is TRBV2 and J usage is TRBJ2-3; TRBD2 matches at 9 bases. Per the germline V gene, CDR1 is SNHLY and CDR2 is FYNNEI. CDR3 size: 16 residues. V shed 2 bases and J 0 bases; nucleotides not matched to a gene: 3.

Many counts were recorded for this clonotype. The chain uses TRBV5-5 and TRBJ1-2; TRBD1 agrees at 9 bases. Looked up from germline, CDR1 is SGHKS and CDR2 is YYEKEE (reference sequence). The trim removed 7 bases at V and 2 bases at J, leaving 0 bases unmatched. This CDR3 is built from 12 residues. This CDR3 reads CASGQGNYGYTF. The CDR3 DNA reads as TGTGCCAGCGGACAGGGGAACTATGGCTACACCTTC.

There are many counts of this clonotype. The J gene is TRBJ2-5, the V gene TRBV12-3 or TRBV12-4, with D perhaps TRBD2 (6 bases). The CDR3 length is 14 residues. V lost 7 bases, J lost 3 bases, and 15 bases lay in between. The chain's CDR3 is CASTRGTVKETQYF. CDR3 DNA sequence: TGTGCCAGCACACGCGGGACGGTTAAAGAGACCCAGTACTTC.

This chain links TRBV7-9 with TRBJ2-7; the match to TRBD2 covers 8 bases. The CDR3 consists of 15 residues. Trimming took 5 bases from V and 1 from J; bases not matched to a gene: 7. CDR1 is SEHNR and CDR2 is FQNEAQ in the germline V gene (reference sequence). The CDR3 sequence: CASSAARGRSYEQYF. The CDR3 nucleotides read TGTGCCAGCAGCGCCGCCCGCGGGAGGTCCTACGAGCAGTACTTC.

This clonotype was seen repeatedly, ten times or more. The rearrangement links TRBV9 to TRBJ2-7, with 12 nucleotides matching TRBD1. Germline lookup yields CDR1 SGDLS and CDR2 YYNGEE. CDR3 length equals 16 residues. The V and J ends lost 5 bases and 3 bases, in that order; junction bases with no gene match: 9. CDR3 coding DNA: TGTGCCAGCAGTATGGGGACAGGGGGCCTTCACTACGAGCAGTACTTC. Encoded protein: CASSMGTGGLHYEQYF.

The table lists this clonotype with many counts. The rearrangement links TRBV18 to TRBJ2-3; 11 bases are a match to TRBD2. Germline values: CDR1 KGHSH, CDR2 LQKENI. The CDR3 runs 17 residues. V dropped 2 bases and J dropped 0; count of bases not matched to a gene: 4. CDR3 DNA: TGTGCCAGCTCACCAGGGACTAGCGGAATTAGCACAGATACGCAGTATTTT. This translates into CASSPGTSGISTDTQYF.